The next 20 T cell receptor beta chains were all read from a single sample in a study of blood T cell repertoires in COVID-19. Here immunoSEQ multiplex PCR was the method, and the copy in TCRdb shows in-frame clones only, minus some. The sample lists a few hundred thousand clones; around 82% were seen once. Sequencing was carried out using peripheral blood. Every receptor here comes from a middle-aged man with active or convalescent COVID-19.

The chain couples TRBV27 to TRBJ2-1, with D unresolved. V lost 6 bases and J 2 bases, leaving 11 bases between the germline ends. CDR1 MNHEY and CDR2 SMNVEV come from the germline V gene (reference sequence). This CDR3 is built from 14 residues. CDR3 protein: CASSLSQTYNEQFF. The DNA of the CDR3 is TGTGCCAGCAGCCTAAGCCAAACCTACAATGAGCAGTTCTTC.

DNA of the CDR3: TGTGCCAGCAGCCGCGGGACTATAGGACATGAGCAGTTCTTC. Translated: CASSRGTIGHEQFF. The chain combines TRBV3-1 (or the pseudogene TRBV3-2) with TRBJ2-1; 7 nucleotides match TRBD2. Germline CDR1 is LGHDT and CDR2 is YNNKEL (reference sequence). The CDR3 length is 14 residues. The J segment lost 8 bases and the V segment lost 4 bases, leaving 8 bases of the junction unmatched.

The chain has TRBV9 and TRBJ2-3; 10 bases agree with TRBD2. The CDR3 spans 16 residues. V gave up 1 base and J gave up 1 base; unmatched junction bases: 3. Germline CDR1 SGDLS, CDR2 YYNGEE. CDR3: CASSVTTSGGTDTQYF. Here the CDR3 DNA reads TGTGCCAGCAGCGTAACTACTAGCGGGGGCACAGATACGCAGTATTTT.

The chain couples TRBV11-2 to TRBJ2-7; 11 positions match TRBD2. Losses at the gene ends were 5 bases for V and 4 bases for J; bases not matched to a gene: 10. Per the germline V gene, CDR1 is SGHAT and CDR2 is FQNNGV. The CDR3 spans 16 residues. The CDR3 here is CASSTSLAGGGYEQYF. The CDR3, as DNA: TGTGCCAGCAGCACTAGCCTAGCGGGAGGCGGGTACGAGCAGTACTTC.

This chain uses TRBV15 with TRBJ2-3; 7 nucleotides line up with TRBD2. V shed 1 base, J shed 4 bases, and the junction held 8 bases outside the gene matches. Germline values: CDR1 LNHNV, CDR2 YYDKDF (reference sequence). The length of the CDR3 is 16 residues. CDR3 coding DNA: TGTGCCACCAGCAGAGTTCTGGGGGGGAGGGCAGATACGCAGTATTTT. This encodes CATSRVLGGRADTQYF.

This rearrangement joins TRBV28 to TRBJ2-7; 8 bases match TRBD2. V lost 2 bases to trimming and J lost 3 bases; unmatched junction nucleotides: 0. The CDR3 sequence is 13 residues long. The germline CDR1 and CDR2 sequences are MDHEN and SYDVKM. The CDR3 region has the DNA TGTGCCAGCAGTTTAGCGGGAGGCTACGAGCAGTACTTC. Protein product: CASSLAGGYEQYF.

The V gene is TRBV7-2, the J gene TRBJ1-1; D possibly corresponds to TRBD1 (5 bases). The CDR3 contains 16 residues. Germline values: CDR1 SGHTA, CDR2 FQGNSA. Trimming cost V 6 bases and J 5 bases, with 22 bases left between them. In DNA, the CDR3 is TGTGCCAGCAGAATCCAACTACCGGCGGCAGGGACTGAAGCTTTCTTT. Residues: CASRIQLPAAGTEAFF.

A single count supports this clone. The chain combines TRBV10-1 with TRBJ1-5, with a weak D call TRBD1 (6 bases). The CDR3 loop spans 14 amino acids. Germline V gives CDR1 WNHNN, CDR2 SYGVQD (reference sequence). V lost 8 bases and J lost 4, with 15 bases in between. This chain's CDR3 is CASYIHTGNQPQHF. In DNA, the CDR3 is TGCGCCAGCTACATTCATACAGGGAATCAGCCCCAGCATTTT.

Here the CDR3 reads CASCDRFPFNTEAFF. CDR3 DNA sequence: TGCGCCAGCTGCGACAGGTTCCCCTTCAACACTGAAGCTTTCTTT. V usage is TRBV4-1 and J usage is TRBJ1-1; TRBD1 might be the D (6 bases). Trimming took off 8 bases at V and 2 bases at J, with 18 bases between the two ends. CDR1 and CDR2 from the germline V gene are MGHRA and YSYEKL. The CDR3 consists of 15 residues.

This chain uses TRBV14 with TRBJ2-7; TRBD2 agrees at 7 bases. This CDR3 has 15 amino acids. The V segment lost 1 base and the J segment 0 bases; nucleotides outside the gene matches: 3. In germline, CDR1 is SGHDN, CDR2 FVKESK. The CDR3 here is CASSQVRGSSYEQYF. CDR3 coding DNA: TGTGCCAGCAGCCAAGTTCGCGGGAGCTCCTACGAGCAGTACTTC.

This chain connects TRBV9 to TRBJ2-5; 9 bases are a match to TRBD2. Losses at the gene ends were 0 bases for V and 7 bases for J; bases not matched to a gene: 7. This CDR3 spans 15 amino acids. Germline V gene lookup returns CDR1 SGDLS and CDR2 YYNGEE. The chain's CDR3 is CASSVDLAGKRTQYF. CDR3 nucleotides: TGTGCCAGCAGCGTAGATCTAGCGGGAAAGAGGACCCAGTACTTC.

V usage is TRBV28 and J usage is TRBJ2-2; 8 bases fit TRBD2. The CDR3 is 14 residues long. Germline trimming cut 8 bases from V and 3 bases from J; bases unmatched to any gene: 5. CDR1 is MDHEN, CDR2 SYDVKM, per germline. CDR3 coding DNA: TGTGCCAGCGCCGGGGGGGTGGACACCGGGGAGCTGTTTTTT. It yields the protein CASAGGVDTGELFF.

The chain joins TRBV2 to TRBJ2-2; 9 bases agree with TRBD2. The length of the CDR3 is 14 residues. Per germline, CDR1 SNHLY and CDR2 FYNNEI. V lost 8 bases, J lost 4 bases, and 5 bases stayed unmatched. The CDR3 loop reads CASQAGGRTGELFF. DNA for the CDR3: TGTGCCAGCCAGGCGGGAGGGCGCACCGGGGAGCTGTTTTTT.

V gene TRBV5-1 combines with J gene TRBJ1-3, with 9 bases fitting TRBD1. The CDR3 has 15 amino acids. With 4 bases clipped from V and 4 bases from J, the junction kept 6 bases outside the gene matches. Germline CDR1 reads SGHRS; CDR2 reads YFSETQ. CDR3 protein: CASSPQGATGNTIYF. The CDR3 DNA reads as TGCGCCAGCAGCCCACAGGGGGCAACAGGAAACACCATATATTTT.

This chain links TRBV7-2 with TRBJ1-5, with TRBD1 identical over 7 bases. CDR1 and CDR2 from the germline V gene are SGHTA and FQGNSA. The CDR3 contains 15 residues. V shed 5 bases and J 7 bases; nucleotides not matched to a gene: 11. The CDR3 nucleotides are TGTGCCAGCAGCCTACGACAGGGAGGATTGCAGCCCCAGCATTTT. Translating gives CASSLRQGGLQPQHF.

V gene TRBV7-2 combines with J gene TRBJ2-7; 7 bases align to TRBD1. The length of the CDR3 is 15 residues. Trimming removed 1 base from V and 6 bases from J; junction bases left unmatched: 9. The germline V gene has CDR1 SGHTA and CDR2 FQGNSA. This CDR3 is CASSLEQGRLGEQYF. The CDR3 DNA reads as TGTGCCAGCAGCTTAGAACAGGGGAGATTAGGCGAGCAGTACTTC.

This clone turned up a few times. The V call is TRBV30, the J call TRBJ2-7; TRBD2 might be the D (7 bases). The CDR3 sequence is 12 residues long. The germline V and J ends were trimmed by 8 bases and 4 bases, with 15 bases remaining between them. Germline V gene lookup returns CDR1 GTSNPN and CDR2 SVGIG (reference sequence). The CDR3 is CARSGGRYEQYF. CDR3 bases: TGTGCCCGGTCGGGGGGCAGGTACGAGCAGTACTTC.

The chain couples TRBV4-1 to TRBJ2-3; 10 bases match TRBD1. This CDR3 has 15 amino acids. The germline V gene encodes CDR1 MGHRA and CDR2 YSYEKL. The trim removed 4 bases at V and 4 bases at J, leaving 5 bases unmatched. The CDR3 protein is CASSLDRGQSDTQYF. In DNA form, the CDR3 reads TGCGCCAGCAGCCTAGACAGGGGGCAATCAGATACGCAGTATTTT.

The chain is built from TRBV6-5 and TRBJ1-5; D is possibly TRBD1 (5 bases). The germline V gene encodes CDR1 MNHEY and CDR2 SVGAGI. V dropped 6 bases and J dropped 0 bases, with 12 bases sitting between them. The CDR3 length is 15 residues. The CDR3: CASRPNRNSNQPQHF. Here the CDR3 DNA reads TGTGCCAGCAGGCCGAACAGGAATAGCAATCAGCCCCAGCATTTT.

V usage is TRBV7-6 and J usage is TRBJ1-5; the D gene is possibly TRBD1 (5 bases). V dropped 2 bases and J dropped 6 bases, with 14 bases sitting between them. Germline CDR1 SGHVS, CDR2 FNYEAQ. The CDR3 is 15 amino acids. The DNA for the CDR3 is TGTGCCAGCAGCTTAAACGCCCAGGGCGGTCAGCCCCAGCATTTT. It encodes CASSLNAQGGQPQHF.